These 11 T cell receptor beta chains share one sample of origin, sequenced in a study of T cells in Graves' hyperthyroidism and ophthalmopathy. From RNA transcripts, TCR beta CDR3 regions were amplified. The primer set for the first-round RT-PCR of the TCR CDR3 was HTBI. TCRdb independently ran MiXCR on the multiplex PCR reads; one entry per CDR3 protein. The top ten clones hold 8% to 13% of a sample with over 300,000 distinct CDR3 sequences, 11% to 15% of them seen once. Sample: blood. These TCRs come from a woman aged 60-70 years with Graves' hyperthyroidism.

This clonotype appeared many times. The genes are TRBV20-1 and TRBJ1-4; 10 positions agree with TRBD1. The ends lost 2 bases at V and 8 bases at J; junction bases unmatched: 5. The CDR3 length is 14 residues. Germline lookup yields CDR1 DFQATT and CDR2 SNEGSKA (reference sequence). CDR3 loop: CSARPDRGREKLFF. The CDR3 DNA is TGCAGTGCTAGACCCGACAGGGGGCGGGAAAAACTGTTTTTT.

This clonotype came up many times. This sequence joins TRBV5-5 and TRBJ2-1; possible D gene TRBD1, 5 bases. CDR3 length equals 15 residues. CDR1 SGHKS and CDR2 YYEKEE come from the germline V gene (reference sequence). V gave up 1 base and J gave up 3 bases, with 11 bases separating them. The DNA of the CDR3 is TGTGCCAGCAGCTTGTTTTCAGGGTACTACAATGAGCAGTTCTTC. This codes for CASSLFSGYYNEQFF. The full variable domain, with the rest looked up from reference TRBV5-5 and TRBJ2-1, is DAGVTQSPTHLIKTRGQQVTLRCSPISGHKSVSWYQQVLGQGPQFIFQYYEKEERGRGNFPDRFSARQFPNYSSELNVNALLLGDSALYLCASSLFSGYYNEQFFGPGTRLTVL.

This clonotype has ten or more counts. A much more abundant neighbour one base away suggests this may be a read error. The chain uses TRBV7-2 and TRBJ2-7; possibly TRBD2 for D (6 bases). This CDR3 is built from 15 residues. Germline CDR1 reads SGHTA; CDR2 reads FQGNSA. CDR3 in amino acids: CASSALALSSYEQHF. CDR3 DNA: TGTGCCAGCAGCGCACTAGCATTGAGCTCCTACGAGCAGCACTTC.

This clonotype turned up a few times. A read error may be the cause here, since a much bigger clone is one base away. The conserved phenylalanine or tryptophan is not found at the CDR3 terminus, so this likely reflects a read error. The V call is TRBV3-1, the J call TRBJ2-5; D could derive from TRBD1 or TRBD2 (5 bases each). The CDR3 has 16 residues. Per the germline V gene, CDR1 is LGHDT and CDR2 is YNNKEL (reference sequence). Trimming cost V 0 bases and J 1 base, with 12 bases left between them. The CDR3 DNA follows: TGTGCCAGCAGCCAAGACCCAGGGACGGCCCAAGAGACCCAGTACCTC. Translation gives CASSQDPGTAQETQYL.

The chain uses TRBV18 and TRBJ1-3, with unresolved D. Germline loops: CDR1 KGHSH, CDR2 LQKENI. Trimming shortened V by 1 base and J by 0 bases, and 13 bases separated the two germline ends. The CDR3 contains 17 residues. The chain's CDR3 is CASSPLVAANSGNTIYF. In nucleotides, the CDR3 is TGTGCCAGCTCACCACTGGTAGCAGCCAACTCTGGAAACACCATATATTTT.

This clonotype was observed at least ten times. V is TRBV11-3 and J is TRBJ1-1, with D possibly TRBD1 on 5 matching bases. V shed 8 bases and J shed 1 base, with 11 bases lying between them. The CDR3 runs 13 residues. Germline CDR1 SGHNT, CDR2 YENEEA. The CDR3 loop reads CASRWGGNTEAFF. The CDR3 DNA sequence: TGTGCCAGCCGGTGGGGGGGGAACACTGAAGCTTTCTTT.

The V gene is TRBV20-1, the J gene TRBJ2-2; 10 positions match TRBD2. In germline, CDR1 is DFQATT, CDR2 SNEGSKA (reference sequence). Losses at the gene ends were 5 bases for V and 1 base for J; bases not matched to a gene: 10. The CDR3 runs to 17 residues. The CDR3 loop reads CSARRLAGDLNTGELFF. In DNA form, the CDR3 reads TGCAGTGCTCGCCGACTAGCGGGTGATTTGAACACCGGGGAGCTGTTTTTT.

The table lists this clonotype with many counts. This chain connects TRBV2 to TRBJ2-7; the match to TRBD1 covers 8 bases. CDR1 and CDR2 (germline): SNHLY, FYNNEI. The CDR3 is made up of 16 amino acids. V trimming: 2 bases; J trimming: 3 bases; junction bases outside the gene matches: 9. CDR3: CASSESKDREGYEQYF. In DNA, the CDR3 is TGTGCCAGCAGTGAATCTAAGGACAGGGAAGGCTACGAGCAGTACTTC.

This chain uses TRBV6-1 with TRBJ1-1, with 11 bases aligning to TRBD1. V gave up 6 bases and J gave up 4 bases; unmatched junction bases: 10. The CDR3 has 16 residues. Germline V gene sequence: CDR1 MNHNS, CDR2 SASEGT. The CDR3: CASRVRTGGLITEAFF. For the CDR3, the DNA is TGTGCCAGCAGAGTCCGGACAGGGGGCTTGATCACTGAAGCTTTCTTT.

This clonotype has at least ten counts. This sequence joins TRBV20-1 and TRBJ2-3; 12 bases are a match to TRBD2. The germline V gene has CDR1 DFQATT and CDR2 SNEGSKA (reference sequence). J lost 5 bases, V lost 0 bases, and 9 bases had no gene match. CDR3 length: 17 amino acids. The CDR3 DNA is TGCAGTGCTAGAGATCCTTTATTGGGACTAGCGGGAGATACGCAGTATTTT. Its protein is CSARDPLLGLAGDTQYF.

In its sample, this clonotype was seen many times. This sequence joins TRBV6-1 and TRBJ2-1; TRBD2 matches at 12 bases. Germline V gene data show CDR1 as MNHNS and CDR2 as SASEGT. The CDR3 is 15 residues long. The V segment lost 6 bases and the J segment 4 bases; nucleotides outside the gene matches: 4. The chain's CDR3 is CASRSGTSGYNEQFF. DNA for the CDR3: TGTGCCAGCAGATCCGGGACTAGCGGGTACAATGAGCAGTTCTTC.